What follows are 14 T cell receptor beta chains derived from one specimen sequenced in a study of blood T cell repertoires in COVID-19. Measured with immunoSEQ multiplex PCR; TCRdb has only the in-frame clones, and not every one. The repertoire holds 250,000 to 400,000 clones, with roughly 88% as singletons. Sequencing was carried out using peripheral blood. The receptors shown here come from a woman under 40 with COVID-19, enrolled during active disease.

The V call is TRBV27, the J call TRBJ1-4; TRBD1 matches at 9 bases. The length of the CDR3 is 18 residues. From germline, CDR1 is MNHEY and CDR2 SMNVEV (reference sequence). J was trimmed by 7 bases and V by 5 bases; bases with no gene match: 17. Written as DNA, the CDR3 is TGTGCCAGCAGTAGATACCGGGACAGGGTCCAACGTAGTGAAAAACTGTTTTTT. It is translated as CASSRYRDRVQRSEKLFF. The full variable domain, with the rest looked up from reference TRBV27 and TRBJ1-4, is EAQVTQNPRYLITVTGKKLTVTCSQNMNHEYMSWYRQDPGLGLRQIYYSMNVEVTDKGDVPEGYKVSRKEKRNFPLILESPSPNQTSLYFCASSRYRDRVQRSEKLFFGSGTQLSVL.

The V gene is TRBV24-1, the J gene TRBJ1-5; a weak D match, TRBD1 (6 bases). The germline CDR1 and CDR2 sequences are KGHDR and SFDVKD. The length of the CDR3 is 15 residues. Trimming cost V 7 bases and J 0 bases, with 12 bases left between them. CDR3 amino acids: CATSPTGYSNQPQHF. The CDR3 DNA reads as TGTGCCACCAGCCCGACAGGTTATAGCAATCAGCCCCAGCATTTT.

This sequence joins TRBV6-5 and TRBJ2-4; 7 bases match TRBD2. Germline lookup yields CDR1 MNHEY and CDR2 SVGAGI. The CDR3 loop spans 14 amino acids. Trimming cost V 11 bases and J 0 bases; bases outside gene matches: 7. CDR3 sequence: CASVGGTAKNIQYF. DNA of the CDR3: TGTGCCTCCGTGGGGGGGACAGCCAAAAACATTCAGTACTTC.

V gene TRBV27 combines with J gene TRBJ2-1, with TRBD1 identical over 9 bases. V lost 10 bases, J lost 4 bases, and 14 bases stayed unmatched. CDR1 is MNHEY and CDR2 is SMNVEV in the germline V gene (reference sequence). This CDR3 has 16 amino acids. The chain's CDR3 is CAISRFGTGRYNEQFF. The CDR3 DNA reads TGTGCCATCTCACGATTTGGGACAGGGCGATACAATGAGCAGTTCTTC.

V gene TRBV28 combines with J gene TRBJ1-2; D is unclear. Looked up from germline, CDR1 is MDHEN and CDR2 is SYDVKM. Between the trimmed V and J ends, which lost 2 bases and 2 bases, there was a span of 15 bases. The CDR3 length is 16 residues. The CDR3 protein is CASSLPPENGNYGYTF. The CDR3 DNA reads TGTGCCAGCAGTTTACCCCCGGAGAACGGGAACTATGGCTACACCTTC.

The chain couples TRBV9 to TRBJ2-3; 7 bases are a match to TRBD2. This CDR3 is 15 amino acids long. The ends lost 0 bases at V and 6 bases at J; junction bases unmatched: 7. Germline V CDR1 and CDR2: SGDLS, YYNGEE. CDR3 DNA: TGTGCCAGCAGCGTAGTGGCGGGGGTAACTGATACGCAGTATTTT. This translates into CASSVVAGVTDTQYF.

The CDR3 region is CASNWNRVSAEAFF. CDR3 nucleotides: TGTGCCAGCAATTGGAACCGGGTATCGGCTGAAGCTTTCTTT. The rearrangement links TRBV28 to TRBJ1-1; no definite D call. The germline V and J ends were trimmed by 7 bases and 6 bases, with 18 bases remaining between them. Per germline, CDR1 MDHEN and CDR2 SYDVKM. The CDR3 is made up of 14 amino acids.

The gene calls are TRBV6-2 or TRBV6-3 and TRBJ2-1, with unresolved D. The CDR3 runs to 11 residues. V was cut by 6 bases and J by 8 bases, with 8 bases left in between. The germline CDR1 and CDR2 sequences are MNHEY and SVGEGT. Here the CDR3 reads CASSLSYEQFF. CDR3 nucleotide sequence: TGTGCCAGCAGCCTCTCCTATGAGCAGTTCTTC.

V gene TRBV7-6 combines with J gene TRBJ2-5, with TRBD2 identical over 11 bases. The CDR3 sequence is 15 residues long. Germline lookup yields CDR1 SGHVS and CDR2 FNYEAQ. The junction had 4 bases not matched to a gene; V was cut back by 6 bases and J by 1 base. This CDR3 is CASRELAGAQETQYF. The DNA of the CDR3 is TGTGCCAGCAGGGAACTAGCGGGGGCCCAAGAGACCCAGTACTTC.

The chain has TRBV7-2 and TRBJ1-1, with D maybe TRBD1 (5 bases). Germline V gene sequence: CDR1 SGHTA, CDR2 FQGNSA. The CDR3 runs 17 residues. V was clipped by 2 bases and J by 3 bases, with 19 bases between them. CDR3 nucleotides: TGTGCCAGCAGCTTATTCAGGGTAGGGGTTAGGGACACTGAAGCTTTCTTT. This gives the protein CASSLFRVGVRDTEAFF.

V usage is TRBV18 and J usage is TRBJ1-1; D unclear. CDR1 and CDR2 from the germline V gene are KGHSH and LQKENI. CDR3 size: 16 residues. Trimming stripped 2 bases from V and 2 bases from J, with 15 bases between. Here the CDR3 reads CASSPESPATNTEAFF. The CDR3 nucleotides read TGTGCCAGCTCACCAGAATCGCCCGCCACTAACACTGAAGCTTTCTTT.

This clone has a single count. V usage is TRBV19 and J usage is TRBJ1-1; TRBD1 might be the D (5 bases). Deletions cut 3 bases from V and 0 bases from J, with 14 bases between. This CDR3 comprises 16 residues. Germline V gene lookup returns CDR1 LNHDA and CDR2 SQIVND (reference sequence). The chain's CDR3 is CASSIEVWGMNTEAFF. DNA of the CDR3: TGTGCCAGTAGTATCGAGGTCTGGGGCATGAACACTGAAGCTTTCTTT.

The chain couples TRBV5-6 to TRBJ1-2, with D possibly TRBD1 on 6 matching bases. The V gene's germline CDR1 is SGHDT and CDR2 YYEEEE. Trimming removed 1 base from V and 1 base from J, with 8 bases in between. The CDR3 spans 14 residues. The CDR3 DNA reads TGTGCCAGCAGCTTGCTCAGGGGTAACTATGGCTACACCTTC. This codes for CASSLLRGNYGYTF.

The chain couples TRBV30 to TRBJ2-6; D is unclear. The germline V and J ends were trimmed by 0 bases and 0 bases, with 6 bases remaining between them. Germline-derived CDR1 and CDR2 are GTSNPN and SVGIG (reference sequence). The CDR3 consists of 15 residues. CDR3 sequence (DNA): TGTGCCTGGAGTGTACTTAACTCTGGGGCCAACGTCCTGACTTTC. The encoded protein is CAWSVLNSGANVLTF. Full variable domain (missing parts from reference TRBV30 and TRBJ2-6): SQTIHQWPATLVQPVGSPLSLECTVEGTSNPNLYWYRQAAGRGLQLLFYSVGIGQISSEVPQNLSASRPQDRQFILSSKKLLLSDSGFYLCAWSVLNSGANVLTFGAGSRLTVL.